A selection of T cell receptor beta chains follows, all from one sample in a study of CD8 T cells in ankylosing spondylitis. One entry per CDR3 protein results from TCRdb running MiXCR on the 5' RACE reads. The data contain some 240,000 distinct CDR3 sequences, less than 10% of them singletons. The sequencing sample was made of blood, either unsorted or a sorted T cell fraction (not recorded which). These receptors originate from a male donor with ankylosing spondylitis or in good health (not recorded which). Both conserved end residues are part of each CDR3. Fields, in order: clone size, CDR3 length, J gene, D gene, V gene, CDR3 DNA, CDR3 protein. A D gene is named only where the DNA matches it firmly. For some rows the clone size is stated as once, few or many, or as a class when expanded; others skip it.

size: few; length: 15; J: TRBJ2-5; D: TRBD2; V: TRBV14; DNA: TGTGCCAGCAGCCACCGGGGGGTATCCGGTGAGACCCAGTACTTC; CDR3: CASSHRGVSGETQYF
size: few; length: 16; J: TRBJ2-1; D: TRBD2; V: TRBV7-8; DNA: TGTGCCAGCAGCTCCCCGACTAGCACCCCCTACAATGAGCAGTTCTTC; CDR3: CASSSPTSTPYNEQFF
size: many; length: 14; J: TRBJ1-2; D: NA; V: TRBV9; DNA: TGTGCCAGCAGCGTAGCCCTACAAGAGTATGGCTACACCTTC; CDR3: CASSVALQEYGYTF
size: NA; length: 12; J: TRBJ2-1; D: NA; V: TRBV3-1; DNA: TGTGCCAGCAGCCAAAACGAACGGGAGCAGTTCTTC; CDR3: CASSQNEREQFF
size: many; length: 18; J: TRBJ2-3; D: TRBD2; V: TRBV29-1; DNA: TGCAGCGTTGAAGATCGCCTAGCGGGAGGCCGACACACAGATACGCAGTATTTT; CDR3: CSVEDRLAGGRHTDTQYF
size: NA; length: 16; J: TRBJ2-3; D: TRBD2; V: TRBV20-1; DNA: TGCAGTGCTAGAGATGGTACTAGCGGGCGCGCAGATACGCAGTATTTT; CDR3: CSARDGTSGRADTQYF
size: many; length: 15; J: TRBJ2-3; D: NA; V: TRBV3-1; DNA: TGTGCCAGCAGCCAAGGGCGTACTAGCACAGATACGCAGTATTTT; CDR3: CASSQGRTSTDTQYF
size: many; length: 14; J: TRBJ2-2; D: NA; V: TRBV5-6; DNA: TGTGCCAGCAGCTTGAACAGGGACACCGGGGAGCTGTTTTTT; CDR3: CASSLNRDTGELFF
size: many; length: 18; J: TRBJ2-2; D: TRBD2; V: TRBV11-2; DNA: TGTGCCAGCAGCTTAGAATCTATGGGTGTTAGCGGGATCGGGGAGCTGTTTTTT; CDR3: CASSLESMGVSGIGELFF
size: few; length: 13; J: TRBJ2-3; D: TRBD2; V: TRBV30; DNA: TGTGCCTGGAGTGTACTAGCGAAGGATACGCAGTATTTT; CDR3: CAWSVLAKDTQYF
size: many; length: 12; J: TRBJ1-1; D: NA; V: TRBV29-1; DNA: TGCAGCGTAGACGACGGGAACACTGAAGCTTTCTTT; CDR3: CSVDDGNTEAFF
size: many; length: 14; J: TRBJ2-1; D: TRBD2; V: TRBV30; DNA: TGTGCCTGGAGACGGGGGGTGGCCTACAATGAGCAGTTCTTC; CDR3: CAWRRGVAYNEQFF
size: few; length: 16; J: TRBJ1-5; D: NA; V: TRBV30; DNA: TGTGCCTGGAGTTTTCCAAGGGTTACATTTAATCAGCCCCAGCATTTT; CDR3: CAWSFPRVTFNQPQHF
size: few; length: 15; J: TRBJ1-2; D: NA; V: TRBV4-1; DNA: TGCGCCAGCAGCCGCCTCAGGGAGTGGGGCTATGGCTACACCTTC; CDR3: CASSRLREWGYGYTF
size: NA; length: 15; J: TRBJ2-1; D: TRBD2; V: TRBV4-2; DNA: TGTGCCAGCAGCACCCGACTAGCGGGAGAGTTAGAGCAGTTCTTC; CDR3: CASSTRLAGELEQFF
size: many; length: 15; J: TRBJ2-3; D: TRBD1; V: TRBV12-3/TRBV12-4; DNA: TGTGCCAGCAGTGAACGGGACAGGAGCACAGATACGCAGTATTTT; CDR3: CASSERDRSTDTQYF
size: few; length: 19; J: TRBJ2-7; D: TRBD2; V: TRBV6-2/TRBV6-3; DNA: TGTGCCAGCAGTATTTACCCCGCAAAAATCCCGGGACTAGCGGACGAGCAGTACTTC; CDR3: CASSIYPAKIPGLADEQYF
size: many; length: 15; J: TRBJ1-4; D: NA; V: TRBV12-3/TRBV12-4; DNA: TGTGCCAGCAGTTCCGGAGGGCTCCTTAGTGAAAAACTGTTTTTT; CDR3: CASSSGGLLSEKLFF
size: many; length: 20; J: TRBJ2-1; D: TRBD2; V: TRBV4-3; DNA: TGCGCCAGCAGCCAAGATCTCTCATCCGTTGTTAGAACGCGGGGGGGTGAGCAGTTCTTC; CDR3: CASSQDLSSVVRTRGGEQFF
size: few; length: 16; J: TRBJ1-2; D: NA; V: TRBV9; DNA: TGTGCCAGCAGCGCCGGGGGGAGAAGGGTCAACTATGGCTACACCTTC; CDR3: CASSAGGRRVNYGYTF
size: many; length: 14; J: TRBJ1-2; D: NA; V: TRBV5-6; DNA: TGTGCCAGCAACCCGACGGGCCTTAACTATGGCTACACCTTC; CDR3: CASNPTGLNYGYTF
size: NA; length: 12; J: TRBJ2-5; D: NA; V: TRBV29-1; DNA: TGCAGGGTAGATAGGGGACAAGAGACCCAGTACTTC; CDR3: CRVDRGQETQYF
size: NA; length: 12; J: TRBJ2-5; D: TRBD1; V: TRBV20-1; DNA: TGCAGTGCTGTGGGACAGCAAGAGACCCAGTACTTC; CDR3: CSAVGQQETQYF
size: many; length: 15; J: TRBJ2-5; D: NA; V: TRBV4-2; DNA: TGTGCCAGCAGCCAGCCGAACAGGGATTTGGGGACCCAGTACTTC; CDR3: CASSQPNRDLGTQYF
size: many; length: 17; J: TRBJ1-3; D: NA; V: TRBV5-1; DNA: TGCGCCAGCAGCTCTGGTGGCGGGGGTATATCTGGAAACACCATATATTTT; CDR3: CASSSGGGGISGNTIYF
size: many; length: 14; J: TRBJ2-2; D: NA; V: TRBV7-9; DNA: TGTGCCAGCAGCTTAGAACTAAGCGGCGGGGAGCTGTTTTTT; CDR3: CASSLELSGGELFF
size: many; length: 14; J: TRBJ2-5; D: NA; V: TRBV20-1; DNA: TGCAGTGCTATCATACGGGGGAAACAAGAGACCCAGTACTTC; CDR3: CSAIIRGKQETQYF
size: many; length: 13; J: TRBJ2-3; D: NA; V: TRBV7-2; DNA: TGTGCCAGCAGCTTGGATTTCAGAGATACGCAGTATTTT; CDR3: CASSLDFRDTQYF
size: many; length: 13; J: TRBJ2-5; D: NA; V: TRBV5-1; DNA: TGCGCCAGCAGCTTGGGAAGGGGGGAGACCCAGTACTTC; CDR3: CASSLGRGETQYF
size: many; length: 14; J: TRBJ2-7; D: NA; V: TRBV12-3/TRBV12-4; DNA: TGTGCCAGCAATCCGGGACACCTCTCCTACGAGCAGTACTTC; CDR3: CASNPGHLSYEQYF
size: NA; length: 17; J: TRBJ2-1; D: NA; V: TRBV24-1; DNA: TGTGCCACCAGTGATTTGCCATCGAGCCACTCGAAGAATGAGCAGTTCTTC; CDR3: CATSDLPSSHSKNEQFF
size: many; length: 13; J: TRBJ1-2; D: NA; V: TRBV29-1; DNA: TGCAGCGTCCCAGGACCGCCTAACTATGGCTACACCTTC; CDR3: CSVPGPPNYGYTF
size: many; length: 15; J: TRBJ2-1; D: TRBD2; V: TRBV20-1; DNA: TGCAGTGCTAGAGATGTAGGGACTAGCGCCGCATCACAGTTCTTC; CDR3: CSARDVGTSAASQFF
size: NA; length: 17; J: TRBJ2-2; D: NA; V: TRBV5-1; DNA: TGCGCCAGCAGCTTGGCCACGGGGGCGGCGAACACCGGGGAGCTGTTTTTT; CDR3: CASSLATGAANTGELFF
size: many; length: 14; J: TRBJ2-7; D: NA; V: TRBV5-1; DNA: TGCGCCAGCAGCCTGGAGGCGATCTCCTACGAGCAGTACTTC; CDR3: CASSLEAISYEQYF
size: many; length: 13; J: TRBJ2-7; D: NA; V: TRBV5-1; DNA: TGCGCCAGCAGCAGGCCGGATTCCTACGAGCAGTACTTC; CDR3: CASSRPDSYEQYF
size: many; length: 13; J: TRBJ2-7; D: NA; V: TRBV27; DNA: TGTGCCAGCCACGCGCGTTTGGGCCACGAGCAGTACTTC; CDR3: CASHARLGHEQYF
size: many; length: 15; J: TRBJ1-2; D: NA; V: TRBV21-1; DNA: TGTGCCAGCAGCAAATGGGGGACAGCATCCTATGGCTACACCTTC; CDR3: CASSKWGTASYGYTF
size: NA; length: 14; J: TRBJ1-2; D: NA; V: TRBV5-1; DNA: TGCGCCAGCAGCCTCCGGACAGATAATAGCGGCTACACCTTC; CDR3: CASSLRTDNSGYTF
size: NA; length: 13; J: TRBJ1-5; D: NA; V: TRBV12-3/TRBV12-4; DNA: TGTGCCAGCACTTCACAGCTCAATCAGCCCCAGCATTTT; CDR3: CASTSQLNQPQHF